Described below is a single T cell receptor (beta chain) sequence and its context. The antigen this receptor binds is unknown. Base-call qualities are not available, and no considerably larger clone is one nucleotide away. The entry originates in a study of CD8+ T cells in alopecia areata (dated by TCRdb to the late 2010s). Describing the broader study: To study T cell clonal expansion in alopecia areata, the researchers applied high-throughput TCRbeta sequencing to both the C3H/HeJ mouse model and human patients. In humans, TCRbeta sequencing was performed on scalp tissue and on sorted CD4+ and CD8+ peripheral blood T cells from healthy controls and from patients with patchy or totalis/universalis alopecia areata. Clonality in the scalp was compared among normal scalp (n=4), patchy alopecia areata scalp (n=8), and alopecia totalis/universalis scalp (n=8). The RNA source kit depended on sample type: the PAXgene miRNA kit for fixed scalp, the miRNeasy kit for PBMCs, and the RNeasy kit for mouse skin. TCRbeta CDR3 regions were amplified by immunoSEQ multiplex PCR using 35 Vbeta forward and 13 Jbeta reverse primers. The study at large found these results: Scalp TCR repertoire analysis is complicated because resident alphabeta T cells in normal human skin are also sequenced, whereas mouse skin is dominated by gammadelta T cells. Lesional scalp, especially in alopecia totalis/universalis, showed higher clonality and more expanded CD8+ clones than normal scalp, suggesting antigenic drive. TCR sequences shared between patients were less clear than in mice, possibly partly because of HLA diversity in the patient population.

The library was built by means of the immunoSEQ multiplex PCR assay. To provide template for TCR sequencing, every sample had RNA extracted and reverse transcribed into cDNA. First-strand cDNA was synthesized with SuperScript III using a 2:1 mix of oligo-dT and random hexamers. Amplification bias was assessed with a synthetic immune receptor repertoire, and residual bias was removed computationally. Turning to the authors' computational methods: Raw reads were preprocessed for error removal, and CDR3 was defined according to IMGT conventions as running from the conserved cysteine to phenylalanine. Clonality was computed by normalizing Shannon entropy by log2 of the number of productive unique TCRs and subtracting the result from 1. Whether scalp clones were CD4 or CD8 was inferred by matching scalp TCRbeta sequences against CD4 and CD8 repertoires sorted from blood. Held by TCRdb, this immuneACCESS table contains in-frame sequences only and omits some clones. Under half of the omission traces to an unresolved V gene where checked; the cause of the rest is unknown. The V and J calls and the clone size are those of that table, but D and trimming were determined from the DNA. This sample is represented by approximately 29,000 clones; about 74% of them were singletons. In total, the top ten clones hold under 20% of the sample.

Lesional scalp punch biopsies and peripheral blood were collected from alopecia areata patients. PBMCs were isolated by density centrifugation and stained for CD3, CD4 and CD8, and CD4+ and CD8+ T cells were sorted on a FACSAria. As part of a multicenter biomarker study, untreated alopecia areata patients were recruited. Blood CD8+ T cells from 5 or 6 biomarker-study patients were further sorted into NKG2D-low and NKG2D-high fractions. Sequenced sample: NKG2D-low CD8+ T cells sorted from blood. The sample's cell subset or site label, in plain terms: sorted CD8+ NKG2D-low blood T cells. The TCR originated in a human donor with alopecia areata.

The sequenced DNA is TGCAGCGTTGTGGTTATGAACACTGAAGCTTTCTTT. It encodes CSVVVMNTEAFF. The chain couples TRBV29-1 to TRBJ1-1; the D gene identity is not certain. Including the terminal cysteine and phenylalanine, the CDR3 comprises 12 residues. The kept DNA is CDR3 alone, 36 bases in frame from the first base. V lost 4 bases and J lost 0 bases; the stretch between them is 6 bases long. CDR1 and CDR2, looked up from the germline V gene, are SQVTM and ANQGSEA.